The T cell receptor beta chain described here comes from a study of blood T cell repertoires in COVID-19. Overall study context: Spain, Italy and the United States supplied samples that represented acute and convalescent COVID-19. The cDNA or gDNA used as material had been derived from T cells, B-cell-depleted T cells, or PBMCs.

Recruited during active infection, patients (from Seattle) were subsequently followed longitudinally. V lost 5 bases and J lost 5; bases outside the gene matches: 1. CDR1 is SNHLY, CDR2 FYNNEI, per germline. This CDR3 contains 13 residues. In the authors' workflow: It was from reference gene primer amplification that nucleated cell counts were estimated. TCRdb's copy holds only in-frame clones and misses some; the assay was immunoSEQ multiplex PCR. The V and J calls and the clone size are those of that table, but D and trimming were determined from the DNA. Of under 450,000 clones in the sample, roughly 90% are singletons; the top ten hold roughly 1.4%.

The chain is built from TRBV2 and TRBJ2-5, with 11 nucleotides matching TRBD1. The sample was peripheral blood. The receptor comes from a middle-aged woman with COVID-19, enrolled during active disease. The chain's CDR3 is CASSWDRGETQYF. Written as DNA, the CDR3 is TGTGCCAGCAGTTGGGACAGGGGGGAGACCCAGTACTTC.